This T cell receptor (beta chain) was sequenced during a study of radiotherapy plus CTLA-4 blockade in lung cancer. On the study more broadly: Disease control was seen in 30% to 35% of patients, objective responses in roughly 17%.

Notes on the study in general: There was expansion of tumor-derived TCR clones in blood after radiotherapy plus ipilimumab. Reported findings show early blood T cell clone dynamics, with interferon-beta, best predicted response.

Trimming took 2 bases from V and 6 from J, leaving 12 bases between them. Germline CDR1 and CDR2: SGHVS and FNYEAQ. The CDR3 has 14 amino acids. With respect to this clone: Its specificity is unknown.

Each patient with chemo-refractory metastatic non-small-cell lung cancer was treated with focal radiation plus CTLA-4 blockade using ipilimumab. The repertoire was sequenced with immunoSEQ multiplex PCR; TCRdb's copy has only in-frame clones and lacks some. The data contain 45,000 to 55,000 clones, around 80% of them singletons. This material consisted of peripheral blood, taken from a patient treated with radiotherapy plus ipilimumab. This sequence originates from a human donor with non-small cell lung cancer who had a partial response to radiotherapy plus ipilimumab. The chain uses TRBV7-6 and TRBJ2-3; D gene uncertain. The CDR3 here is CASSLKWQSDTQYF. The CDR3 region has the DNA TGTGCCAGCAGCTTAAAGTGGCAGTCGGATACGCAGTATTTT.